This note documents a single TCR beta chain sequence. The data belong to a study of ipilimumab plus nivolumab after autologous stem cell transplantation. Study in general: Typical patient got roughly 5 ipilimumab doses and seven to nine nivolumab doses (median).

Assay used: immunoSEQ multiplex PCR; TCRdb lists only in-frame clones, some missing. In the table there are about 16,000 clones, approximately 78% of which are singletons. Trimming cost V 1 base and J 4 bases, with 16 bases left between them. Germline-derived CDR1 and CDR2 are SGHAT and FQNNGV. This CDR3 region has 16 residues. Patients got ipilimumab 1 mg/kg beginning 14 to 28 days post-transplant. Patients received nivolumab 3 mg/kg at weeks 1, 4, 7, 10, then fortnightly to week 26. The starting material was PBMCs, obtained in a trial of ipilimumab plus nivolumab as post-transplant consolidation. This receptor was taken from a male donor with diffuse large B-cell lymphoma. The chain joins TRBV11-2 to TRBJ1-1; tentative D call: TRBD1 (5 bases). The CDR3 sequence is CASSLARLGQPTEAFF. The CDR3 nucleotides are TGTGCCAGCAGCTTAGCTCGTTTGGGGCAACCCACTGAAGCTTTCTTT.